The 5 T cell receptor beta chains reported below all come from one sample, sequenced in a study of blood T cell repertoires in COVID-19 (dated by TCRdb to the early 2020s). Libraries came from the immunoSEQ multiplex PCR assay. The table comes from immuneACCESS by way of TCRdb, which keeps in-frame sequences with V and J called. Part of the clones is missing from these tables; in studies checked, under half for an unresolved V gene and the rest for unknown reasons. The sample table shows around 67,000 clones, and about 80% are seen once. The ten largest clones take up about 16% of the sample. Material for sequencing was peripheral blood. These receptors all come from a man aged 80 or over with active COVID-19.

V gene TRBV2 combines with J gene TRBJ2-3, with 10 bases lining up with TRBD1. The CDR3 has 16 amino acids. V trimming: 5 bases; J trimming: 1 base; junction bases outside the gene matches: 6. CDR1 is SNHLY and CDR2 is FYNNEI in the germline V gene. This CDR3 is CASSRGTGEGTDTQYF. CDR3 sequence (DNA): TGTGCCAGCAGTCGCGGGACAGGGGAGGGCACAGATACGCAGTATTTT.

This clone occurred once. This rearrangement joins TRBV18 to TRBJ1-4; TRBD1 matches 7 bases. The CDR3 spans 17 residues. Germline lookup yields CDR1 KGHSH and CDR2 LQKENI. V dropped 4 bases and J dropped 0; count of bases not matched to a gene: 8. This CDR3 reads CASSLTDRTATNEKLFF. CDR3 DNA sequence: TGTGCCAGCTCACTGACGGACAGGACCGCAACTAATGAAAAACTGTTTTTT.

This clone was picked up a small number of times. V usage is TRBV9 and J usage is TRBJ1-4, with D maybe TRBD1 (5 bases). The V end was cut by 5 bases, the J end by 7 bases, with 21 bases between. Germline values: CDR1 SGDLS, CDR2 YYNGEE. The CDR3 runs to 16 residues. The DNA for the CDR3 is TGTGCCAGCAGTACCTGGGGAGGGGATATTCGTGAAAAACTGTTTTTT. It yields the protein CASSTWGGDIREKLFF.

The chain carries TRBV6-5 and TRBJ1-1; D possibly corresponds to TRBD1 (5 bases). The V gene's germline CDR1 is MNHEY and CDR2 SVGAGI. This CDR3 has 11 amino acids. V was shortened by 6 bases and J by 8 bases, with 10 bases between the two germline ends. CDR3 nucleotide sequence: TGTGCCAGCAGCAACAGGTACGAAGCTTTCTTT. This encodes CASSNRYEAFF.

The CDR3 DNA is TGTGCCAGTACCGGGACAGGGATAAGCAATCAGCCCCAGCATTTT. Amino acid sequence: CASTGTGISNQPQHF. The J gene is TRBJ1-5, the V gene TRBV19; 9 bases are shared with TRBD1. The CDR3 is made up of 15 amino acids. Germline CDR1 reads LNHDA; CDR2 reads SQIVND (reference sequence). Germline trimming cut 7 bases from V and 1 base from J; bases unmatched to any gene: 5.